The source of this T cell receptor beta chain is a study of cytomegalovirus exposure and HLA in healthy donors. Study outcomes and limitations: Reports credit the classifier with highly specific, highly sensitive diagnosis of cytomegalovirus status.

Both 60 Vbeta primers and 13 Jbeta primers went into the PCR. TCRdb keeps only in-frame clones here, not all; method: immunoSEQ multiplex PCR. The table lists about 130,000 clones, roughly 88% of them singletons. CDR1 is SGHDN and CDR2 is FVKESK in the germline V gene. This CDR3 region has 15 residues. Trimming removed 3 bases from V and 12 bases from J; junction bases left unmatched: 7. Worth noting for this clone: Its antigen is still unknown.

The donors were healthy bone marrow donors. This rearrangement joins TRBV14 to TRBJ2-1, with 14 bases aligning to TRBD2. The source material was PBMCs. The TCR originated in a boy aged 5 to 17 in good health and CMV-seronegative. The CDR3 loop reads CASSHGTSGSSRQFF. DNA for the CDR3: TGTGCCAGCAGCCATGGGACTAGCGGGAGTTCACGGCAGTTCTTC.